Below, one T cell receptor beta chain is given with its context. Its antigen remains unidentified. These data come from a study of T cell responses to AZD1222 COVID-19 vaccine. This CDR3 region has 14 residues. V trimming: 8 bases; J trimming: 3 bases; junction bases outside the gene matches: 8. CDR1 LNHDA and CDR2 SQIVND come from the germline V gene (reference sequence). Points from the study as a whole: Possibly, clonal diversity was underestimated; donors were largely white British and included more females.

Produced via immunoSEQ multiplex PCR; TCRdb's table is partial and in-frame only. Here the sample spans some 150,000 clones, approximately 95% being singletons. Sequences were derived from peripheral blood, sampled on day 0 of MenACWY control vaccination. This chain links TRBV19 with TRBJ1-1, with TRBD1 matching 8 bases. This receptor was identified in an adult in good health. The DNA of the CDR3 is TGTGCCAGTGGAACAGGGGGTTCCGACACTGAAGCTTTCTTT. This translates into CASGTGGSDTEAFF.